The 10 T cell receptor beta chains in this list originate from one sample, sequenced in a study of blood T cell repertoires in COVID-19. Method: immunoSEQ multiplex PCR; TCRdb's copy keeps in-frame clones and lacks some. Here the sample spans about 62,000 clones, roughly 80% being singletons. The sequencing sample was made of peripheral blood. The receptor source for this set is a woman aged 45-60 years with active or convalescent COVID-19.

This clone has more than one count but fewer than ten. The rearrangement joins TRBV21-1 to TRBJ2-7; the table names TRBD1, a call not compared with the DNA. TRBV21-1 is flagged as a pseudogene. This CDR3 spans 13 amino acids. The CDR3 sequence is CASSPDRPYEQYF. The CDR3 DNA sequence: TGTGCCAGCAGCCCGGACAGGCCCTACGAGCAGTACTTC.

The chain uses TRBV4-2 and TRBJ2-3, with 10 positions matching TRBD2. The junction had 7 bases not matched to a gene; V was cut back by 3 bases and J by 4 bases. The CDR3 consists of 16 residues. Germline CDR1 is LGHNA and CDR2 is YNFKEQ. CDR3 nucleotides: TGTGCCAGCAGCCAGGATCTAGCGGGAGTGGCAGATACGCAGTATTTT. Protein product: CASSQDLAGVADTQYF.

This clone qualifies as medium-sized. This sequence joins TRBV27 and TRBJ1-5; TRBD1 might be the D (5 bases). CDR1 is MNHEY, CDR2 SMNVEV, per germline (reference sequence). Deletions cut 3 bases from V and 6 bases from J, with 12 bases between. The CDR3 sequence is 14 residues long. The CDR3 nucleotides read TGTGCCAGCAGTTTTGGGTCAAGGGGTCAGCCCCAGCATTTT. Translating it yields CASSFGSRGQPQHF.

Only a few counts were recorded for this clone. This chain uses TRBV4-2 with TRBJ1-2; 12 bases map to TRBD1. The CDR3 has 20 residues. Trimming took 2 bases from V and 4 from J; bases not matched to a gene: 17. The germline V gene encodes CDR1 LGHNA and CDR2 YNFKEQ. The CDR3 nucleotides read TGTGCCAGCAGCCAAAGAGACGGGAGACGGGACAGGGGGCGCCGCTATGGCTACACCTTC. Protein product: CASSQRDGRRDRGRRYGYTF.

J is TRBJ1-2 and V is TRBV19; 9 nucleotides agree with TRBD1. The length of the CDR3 is 14 residues. Losses at the gene ends were 4 bases for V and 3 bases for J; bases not matched to a gene: 3. Germline CDR1 and CDR2: LNHDA and SQIVND (reference sequence). This chain's CDR3 is CASSKGQGYYGYTF. The CDR3, as DNA: TGTGCCAGTAGTAAAGGACAGGGGTACTATGGCTACACCTTC.

V gene TRBV11-2 combines with J gene TRBJ1-2; 11 nucleotides line up with TRBD1. CDR1 is SGHAT, CDR2 FQNNGV, per germline. This CDR3 comprises 14 residues. V shed 5 bases and J 5 bases; nucleotides not matched to a gene: 4. CDR3 sequence reads: CASSGGTGGYGYTF. The CDR3 DNA is TGTGCCAGCAGCGGAGGGACAGGGGGGTATGGCTACACCTTC. The whole variable domain, filled in from reference TRBV11-2 and TRBJ1-2, reads EAGVAQSPRYKIIEKRQSVAFWCNPISGHATLYWYQQILGQGPKLLIQFQNNGVVDDSQLPKDRFSAERLKGVDSTLKIQPAKLEDSAVYLCASSGGTGGYGYTFGSGTRLTVV.

The chain is built from TRBV24-1 and TRBJ1-2; D perhaps matches TRBD1 (5 bases). Germline V gene lookup returns CDR1 KGHDR and CDR2 SFDVKD. V lost 4 bases and J 4 bases, leaving 15 bases between the germline ends. This CDR3 contains 15 residues. The CDR3 sequence: CATSDPGGASYGYTF. CDR3 nucleotides: TGTGCCACCAGTGACCCCGGCGGGGCTTCCTATGGCTACACCTTC.

V is TRBV7-9 and J is TRBJ2-3; TRBD2 matches 11 bases. V shed 3 bases and J 2 bases; nucleotides not matched to a gene: 4. Germline lookup yields CDR1 SEHNR and CDR2 FQNEAQ (reference sequence). The CDR3 contains 16 residues. The CDR3 nucleotides read TGTGCCAGCAGCTTGGGGACTAGCGGATACACAGATACGCAGTATTTT. Translated: CASSLGTSGYTDTQYF.

The chain carries TRBV29-1 and TRBJ2-1; 11 bases agree with TRBD2. CDR1 SQVTM and CDR2 ANQGSEA come from the germline V gene. The V gene end was trimmed by 4 bases and the J gene end by 11 bases; junction bases not matched to a gene: 4. CDR3 length: 12 residues. CDR3 DNA: TGCAGCGTTGGGACTAGCGGGTCCCAGCAGTTCTTC. Residues: CSVGTSGSQQFF.

The gene calls are TRBV6-5 and TRBJ2-7; D is perhaps TRBD1 (6 bases). From germline, CDR1 is MNHEY and CDR2 SVGAGI. The ends were cut back, 6 bases at V and 3 bases at J, with 15 bases in the middle. The CDR3 length is 14 residues. As DNA, the CDR3 is TGTGCCAGCAGCGGCCCCGGACAGTTCTACGAGCAGTACTTC. Translated: CASSGPGQFYEQYF.